This T cell receptor (beta chain) came from a study of T cells in Graves' hyperthyroidism and ophthalmopathy. Amplification targeted TCR beta CDR3 regions from RNA transcripts. Primed by the HTBI set, a first-round RT-PCR was run on the TCR CDR3. TCRdb called the multiplex PCR reads again in MiXCR, with one record for every CDR3 protein. This repertoire shows about 200,000 distinct CDR3 sequences, roughly a sixth found once; its top ten account for 53%. From germline, CDR1 is SGHRS and CDR2 YFSETQ. V was clipped by 4 bases and J by 1 base; unmatched bases: 4. The CDR3 is 14 amino acids. The TCR sequence derives from a woman aged 50 to 60 with Graves' hyperthyroidism. The chain couples TRBV5-1 to TRBJ2-5, with 7 bases fitting TRBD2. Sequencing was performed on blood. CDR3 protein: CASSLGEGQETQYF. The CDR3 nucleotides read TGCGCCAGCAGCCTGGGGGAGGGCCAAGAGACCCAGTACTTC.